The rows below give T cell receptor beta chains drawn from one sample of a study of beta chain features in type 1 diabetes. Data came from immunoSEQ multiplex PCR; TCRdb stores just in-frame clones and leaves some out. The table includes 250,000 to 300,000 clones, under 8.5% detected once. Source material: central memory CD4+ T cells from blood. Every receptor here comes from a woman younger than 30 in good health. The CDR3 runs from the conserved cysteine through the conserved F or W. The D gene is left open where the match is weak. Rows give clone size only sometimes, using once, few, many, or a class for an expanded clone.

J gene,clone size,V gene,D gene,CDR3 length,CDR3 DNA,CDR3 protein
TRBJ1-5,.,TRBV2,.,12,TGTGCCAGCAGTGACTGGAATCAGCCCCAGCATTTT,CASSDWNQPQHF
TRBJ1-2,.,TRBV5-4,TRBD1,16,TGTGCCAGCAGTCCTGGACAGGGACGCACTAACTATGGCTACACCTTC,CASSPGQGRTNYGYTF
TRBJ2-2,many,TRBV7-9,TRBD2,15,TGTGCCAGCAGCCAAAGCGGGGGGCCCGCCGGGGAGCTGTTTTTT,CASSQSGGPAGELFF
TRBJ1-2,few,TRBV4-1,.,16,TGCGCCAGCAGCCAACCCCACCCAGCCGACAACTATGGCTACACCTTC,CASSQPHPADNYGYTF
TRBJ1-4,few,TRBV6-6,.,14,TGTGCCAGCTCCCAGGCTGGGTGGGATGAAAAACTGTTTTTT,CASSQAGWDEKLFF
TRBJ2-1,few,TRBV29-1,TRBD1,14,TGCAGCGTTGAAGGAACAGGGGCCCTCAATGAGCAGTTCTTC,CSVEGTGALNEQFF
TRBJ2-3,.,TRBV6-1,.,14,TGTGCCGCAAAGCGGACAGAGTCCACAGATACGCAGTATTTT,CAAKRTESTDTQYF
TRBJ2-5,.,TRBV7-2,.,13,TGTGCCAGCAGCTTCTCGGGGCAAGAGACCCAGTACTTC,CASSFSGQETQYF
TRBJ2-5,.,TRBV5-1,TRBD1,15,TGCGCCAGCAGCTTGCAGGGACAGTACCAAGAGACCCAGTACTTC,CASSLQGQYQETQYF
TRBJ1-2,few,TRBV19,.,14,TGTGCCAGTAATTTTCAGGGAACGAACTATGGCTACACCTTC,CASNFQGTNYGYTF
TRBJ1-5,.,TRBV28,.,17,TGTGCCAGCAGTCACAGGTGGGGCGCCGGGAGCAATCAGCCCCAGCATTTT,CASSHRWGAGSNQPQHF
TRBJ2-3,many,TRBV4-3,.,16,TGCGCCAGCAGCCCCTCGACTCAAAAAGGGACAGATACGCAGTATTTT,CASSPSTQKGTDTQYF
TRBJ1-4,few,TRBV6-6,.,13,TGTGCCAGCAGCAGGGCTAACAGTGAAAAACTGTTTTTT,CASSRANSEKLFF
TRBJ2-3,.,TRBV4-2,.,17,TGTGCCAGCAGCCAGGACCCCCAACGGCCAAGCAAGGATACGCAGTATTTT,CASSQDPQRPSKDTQYF
TRBJ1-1,.,TRBV7-2,TRBD1,14,TGTGCCAGCAGCAAACAGGGGACGTACACTGAAGCTTTCTTT,CASSKQGTYTEAFF
TRBJ2-2,many,TRBV2,.,14,TGTGCCAGCAGCATCCTGGGTCCCACCGGGGAGCTGTTTTTT,CASSILGPTGELFF
TRBJ1-5,.,TRBV27,.,14,TGTGCCAGCAGCGTCAGACGTAGCAATCAGCCCCAGCATTTT,CASSVRRSNQPQHF
TRBJ2-1,many,TRBV5-1,TRBD1,15,TGCGCCAGCAGCTTGATGGGACAGGGATCCAATGAGCAGTTCTTC,CASSLMGQGSNEQFF
TRBJ1-1,many,TRBV7-2,.,12,TGTGCCAGCAGCTTAGACCAGGGACCAGCTTTCTTT,CASSLDQGPAFF
TRBJ2-1,few,TRBV7-9,.,12,TGTGCCAGCAGCTCCACGGGCGATGAGCAGTTCTTC,CASSSTGDEQFF
TRBJ1-6,.,TRBV25-1,TRBD1,15,TGTGCCAGCAGTGGGACAGGCGGATATAATTCACCCCTCCACTTT,CASSGTGGYNSPLHF
TRBJ1-4,few,TRBV30,.,14,TGTGCCTGGAGTGTTTCAGGGAAGACTGAAAAACTGTTTTTT,CAWSVSGKTEKLFF
TRBJ1-2,few,TRBV6-5,.,13,TGTGCCAGCAGGATGGCAATGAACTATGGCTACACCTTC,CASRMAMNYGYTF
TRBJ2-1,few,TRBV7-2,.,12,TGTGCCAGCAGCTTATCTGGGAATGAGCAGTTCTTC,CASSLSGNEQFF
TRBJ2-1,many,TRBV18,.,19,TGTGCCAGCTCACCATTTACCCCGACGCGGGCCGCCGGGGGCAATGAGCAGTTCTTC,CASSPFTPTRAAGGNEQFF
TRBJ1-4,few,TRBV7-2,TRBD1,14,TGTGCCAGCAGGACTTGGACAGGAGAGGAAAAACTGTTTTTT,CASRTWTGEEKLFF